One sample yielded the 8 T cell receptor beta chains listed below, sequenced in a study of glioma-infiltrating T cells after dendritic cell vaccination. Data came from immunoSEQ multiplex PCR; TCRdb stores just in-frame clones and leaves some out. The data contain about 96,000 clones, around three quarters of them seen just once; the ten biggest clones take up nearly 6%. This specimen was blood, taken before dendritic cell vaccination. Every receptor here comes from a human donor with glioblastoma.

The chain recombines TRBV6-6 with TRBJ1-5, with D hard to call. V gave up 0 bases and J gave up 4 bases, with 10 bases separating them. The CDR3 length is 15 residues. Germline V CDR1 and CDR2: MNHNY, SVGAGI (reference sequence). The CDR3 DNA sequence: TGTGCCAGCAGTTACTCCGACATGTGGAATCAGCCCCAGCATTTT. It translates to CASSYSDMWNQPQHF.

The chain carries TRBV6-5 and TRBJ2-1; D is unresolved. The CDR3 length is 13 residues. Trimming removed 6 bases at V and 4 bases at J, with 10 bases between. CDR1 is MNHEY, CDR2 SVGAGI, per germline. Here the CDR3 reads CASRQNPYNEQFF. CDR3 nucleotide sequence: TGTGCCAGCAGACAAAACCCTTACAATGAGCAGTTCTTC.

The chain employs TRBV18 and TRBJ1-1, with D tentatively TRBD1 (6 bases). Trimming left V 3 bases short and J 9 bases short, with 20 bases between. CDR1 is KGHSH and CDR2 is LQKENI in the germline V gene. The CDR3 consists of 15 residues. The CDR3, as DNA: TGTGCCAGCTCACCCGGACCGACAGGCTTCGGGCAAGCTTTCTTT. This translates into CASSPGPTGFGQAFF.

V and J are TRBV4-2 and TRBJ2-2; TRBD2 agrees at 10 bases. Germline V gene lookup returns CDR1 LGHNA and CDR2 YNFKEQ. The CDR3 sequence is 15 residues long. Trimming took 3 bases from V and 4 from J; bases not matched to a gene: 2. The CDR3 loop reads CASSQSGRVTGELFF. DNA of the CDR3: TGTGCCAGCAGCCAGAGCGGGAGGGTCACCGGGGAGCTGTTTTTT.

The gene calls are TRBV5-1 and TRBJ1-2; TRBD1 might be the D (6 bases). Between the trimmed V and J ends, which lost 3 bases and 3 bases, there was a span of 12 bases. The CDR3 runs to 14 residues. The germline V gene has CDR1 SGHRS and CDR2 YFSETQ. CDR3 nucleotide sequence: TGCGCCAGCAGCTCAACAGGGTCAGACTATGGCTACACCTTC. This gives the protein CASSSTGSDYGYTF.

This rearrangement joins TRBV5-1 to TRBJ2-1, with 8 nucleotides matching TRBD1. The V and J ends lost 0 bases and 5 bases, in that order; junction bases with no gene match: 4. The CDR3 is 15 amino acids. The germline gives CDR1 SGHRS, CDR2 YFSETQ. CDR3 loop: CASSLGQGSHNEQFF. CDR3 nucleotide sequence: TGCGCCAGCAGCTTGGGACAGGGGTCCCACAATGAGCAGTTCTTC.

The V gene is TRBV20-1, the J gene TRBJ2-3; D unresolved. The length of the CDR3 is 11 residues. V was cut by 1 base and J by 5 bases, with 4 bases left in between. Looked up from germline, CDR1 is DFQATT and CDR2 is SNEGSKA (reference sequence). CDR3 coding DNA: TGCAGTGCTAGAGTCGGAGATACGCAGTATTTT. It is translated as CSARVGDTQYF.

The chain carries TRBV28 and TRBJ1-1, with 7 bases aligning to TRBD1. The CDR3 is made up of 15 amino acids. Per the germline V gene, CDR1 is MDHEN and CDR2 is SYDVKM. The trim removed 7 bases at V and 0 bases at J, leaving 8 bases unmatched. CDR3 sequence (DNA): TGTGCCAGCATTCCAGCACAGGGGATGAACACTGAAGCTTTCTTT. It specifies CASIPAQGMNTEAFF.